Listed below are T cell receptor beta chains from one sample, sequenced in a study of Graves' ophthalmopathy and Graves' hyperthyroidism. TCRdb used MiXCR to reprocess the multiplex PCR reads, holding one entry per CDR3 protein. Among about 620,000 distinct CDR3 sequences listed, about 20% were seen once. The source material was peripheral blood. The receptors shown here come from a woman between 18 and 30 years old with stable Graves' hyperthyroidism. Some clones in this sample may be carry-over from other donors' samples. Both conserved end residues are part of each CDR3. The order of the fields is D gene, J gene, clone size, V gene, CDR3 DNA, CDR3 protein. The D gene is left open where the match is weak. Clone size appears in some rows only: once, few, many, or a class for an expanded clone.

>TRBD1|TRBJ2-7|many|TRBV6-1
TGTGCCAGCAGCCTAACAGGGGTTCGGGAGCAGTACTTC
CASSLTGVREQYF
>.|TRBJ2-7|many|TRBV27
TGTGCCAGCTTTACGAGCTCCTACGAGCAGTACTTC
CASFTSSYEQYF
>TRBD1|TRBJ2-2|.|TRBV11-2
TGTGCCAGCAGCTCCCTCCAGGGACAGGACACCGGGGAGCTGTTTTTT
CASSSLQGQDTGELFF
>.|TRBJ1-6|many|TRBV5-1
TGCGCCAGCAGCTTGAGGGACCGAACTAATTCACCCCTCCACTTT
CASSLRDRTNSPLHF
>.|TRBJ1-5|few|TRBV3-1
TGTGCCAGCAGCCAAGGATATGGAGGCAATCAGCCCCAGCATTTT
CASSQGYGGNQPQHF
>TRBD2|TRBJ2-7|many|TRBV7-2
TGTGCCAGCAGAAGCGGGACTAACCACGAGCAGTACTTC
CASRSGTNHEQYF
>TRBD1|TRBJ1-1|many|TRBV10-3
TGTGCCATCAGTGAGTCGAGTCGGACAGGAAACACTGAAGCTTTCTTT
CAISESSRTGNTEAFF
>.|TRBJ1-1|.|TRBV3-1
TGTGCCAGCAGCCTCACAGGCGGGGGCGCGAAGGTGAACACTGAAGCTTTCTTT
CASSLTGGGAKVNTEAFF
>TRBD1|TRBJ2-5|.|TRBV12-3/TRBV12-4
TGTGCCAGCAGTTTTAACAGGGGAAGAGAGACCCCGTACTTC
CASSFNRGRETPYF
>.|TRBJ1-1|many|TRBV6-2/TRBV6-3
TGTGCCAGCAGTTTCGGGTCGAACACTGAAGCTTTCTTT
CASSFGSNTEAFF
>.|TRBJ1-2|many|TRBV9
TGTGCCAGCAGCACCCGGGGGTTAGGCTACACCTTC
CASSTRGLGYTF
>TRBD1|TRBJ1-5|many|TRBV28
TGTGCCAGCACCTACTGGACAGGGGGAGTTCAGCCCCAGCATTTT
CASTYWTGGVQPQHF
>.|TRBJ1-1|many|TRBV5-1
TGCGCCAGCAGCTGGGACGGAAGAAACACTGAAGCTTTCTTT
CASSWDGRNTEAFF
>TRBD1|TRBJ1-1|.|TRBV29-1
TGCAGCTCGGGACAGGGGGGCGCTTTCTTT
CSSGQGGAFF
>TRBD2|TRBJ2-5|many|TRBV20-1
TGCAGTGCTGAAGGGACTAGTGAGACCCAGTACTTC
CSAEGTSETQYF
>TRBD1|TRBJ1-5|many|TRBV6-5
TGTGCCAGCAGGGGACAGGGATATCAGCCCCAGCATTTT
CASRGQGYQPQHF
>TRBD1|TRBJ1-6|.|TRBV9
TGTGCCAGCAGCCCCTCCGGGACAGATAATTCACCCCTCCACTTT
CASSPSGTDNSPLHF
>TRBD2|TRBJ2-7|many|TRBV14
TGTGCCAGCAGCCATACCCCGGGACTAGTGGGCGAGCAGTACTTC
CASSHTPGLVGEQYF
>.|TRBJ1-2|many|TRBV6-5
TGTGCCAGCAGTTACTCGATGGAGTGGGGGGCCAATGGCTACACCTTC
CASSYSMEWGANGYTF
>TRBD2|TRBJ2-5|many|TRBV28
TGTGCCAGCACTCCGGCGGGAGGGCCCCTTGGCCAAGAGACCCAGTACTTC
CASTPAGGPLGQETQYF
>.|TRBJ1-5|many|TRBV6-1
TGTGCCAGCAGTGATACCTACCGAGGGGGCAATCAGCCCCAGCATTTT
CASSDTYRGGNQPQHF
>.|TRBJ1-5|few|TRBV19
TGTGCCAGTAGTTGGCCCAATCAGCCCCAGCATTTT
CASSWPNQPQHF
>.|TRBJ2-2|.|TRBV29-1
TGCAGCGTGAGGAACACCGGGGAGCTGTTTTTT
CSVRNTGELFF
>.|TRBJ1-5|many|TRBV6-5
TGTGCCAGCAGTTACTCGAGAACACCAAATCAGCCCCAGCATTTT
CASSYSRTPNQPQHF
>.|TRBJ2-5|many|TRBV20-1
TGCAGTGCTAGGATGGGGGGCCCTAAAGAGACCCAGTACTTC
CSARMGGPKETQYF
>TRBD1|TRBJ1-2|.|TRBV20-1
TGCAGTGCTCCTCCCGTCGACAGGGCCTATGGCTACACCTTC
CSAPPVDRAYGYTF
>TRBD1|TRBJ2-5|many|TRBV10-3
TGTGCCATCAGTGAGTCGGGACAGCCGCAGTACTTC
CAISESGQPQYF
>.|TRBJ1-1|many|TRBV5-1
TGCGCCAGCAGCCCCGGTGTGGGCCTAGCGGATGAAGCTTTCTTT
CASSPGVGLADEAFF
>.|TRBJ1-1|many|TRBV20-1
TGCAGTGCTGGACAGCGGGGGACTGAAGCTTTCTTT
CSAGQRGTEAFF
>TRBD2|TRBJ2-7|many|TRBV6-5
TGTGCCAGCAGTTACACTAGGGAGGGCGAGCAGTACTTC
CASSYTREGEQYF
>.|TRBJ2-7|.|TRBV7-9
TGTGCCAGCAGCCCGGAGGGGGGGTCCTACGAGCAGTACTTC
CASSPEGGSYEQYF
>TRBD1|TRBJ1-5|many|TRBV6-2/TRBV6-3
TGTGCCAGCAGGCCACAGGGGATTGGTCAGCCCCAGCATTTT
CASRPQGIGQPQHF
>.|TRBJ1-5|.|TRBV6-1
TGTGCCAGCAGTGAGGACCTGAGGTCGACCCAGCATTTT
CASSEDLRSTQHF
>.|TRBJ1-1|few|TRBV6-1
TGTGCCAGCAGATCGGGGGGTGAAGCTTTCTTT
CASRSGGEAFF
>TRBD1|TRBJ2-7|many|TRBV19
TGTGCCAGTAGTATCCCGACAGGGGGAAGGAACGAGCAGTACTTC
CASSIPTGGRNEQYF
>.|TRBJ2-5|.|TRBV12-3/TRBV12-4
TGTGCCAGCAGTCTGCCTCCGGGGACCCAGTACTTC
CASSLPPGTQYF
>.|TRBJ2-5|many|TRBV20-1
TGCAGTGCTCCGGACTACCAAGAGACCCAGTACTTC
CSAPDYQETQYF
>.|TRBJ1-3|many|TRBV5-1
TGCGCCAGCAGCTTGGAGGCGGCCAGCTCTGGAAACACCATATATTTT
CASSLEAASSGNTIYF
>TRBD1|TRBJ2-7|many|TRBV5-1
TGCGCCAGCAGCGATACAGGGGGATCCTACGAGCAGTACTTC
CASSDTGGSYEQYF
>.|TRBJ2-7|many|TRBV29-1
TGCAGCGTTGATTTGAGTACGGGTGGGGGCCTAGGATACGAGCAGTACTTC
CSVDLSTGGGLGYEQYF
>TRBD1|TRBJ1-1|many|TRBV6-2/TRBV6-3
TGTGCCAGCAGCACCAGACAGGGGGCTGTAGACACTGAAGCTTTCTTT
CASSTRQGAVDTEAFF
>.|TRBJ1-5|many|TRBV24-1
TGTGCCACCAGCGCGGGCTTCAATCAGCCCCAGCATTTT
CATSAGFNQPQHF
>.|TRBJ2-6|many|TRBV6-5
TGTGCCAGCAGTTACGAGGGAACGGCCGGGGCCAACGTCCTGACTTTC
CASSYEGTAGANVLTF
>.|TRBJ2-5|many|TRBV4-1
TGCGCCAGCAGCCAAGGGACTCGGCAAGAGACCCAGTACTTC
CASSQGTRQETQYF
>.|TRBJ2-5|.|TRBV5-1
TGCGCCAGCAGCTCCACGGCGGGAAGGGAGACCCAGTACTTC
CASSSTAGRETQYF
>.|TRBJ1-5|few|TRBV6-1
TGTGCCAGCAGTGAAAATTTTAGGGCCGCGTGGCCCCAGCATTTT
CASSENFRAAWPQHF
>.|TRBJ1-1|few|TRBV6-5
TGTGCCAGCAGTTACTCGTCTCGGACAGCCAACACTGAAGCTTTCTTT
CASSYSSRTANTEAFF
>.|TRBJ2-7|few|TRBV6-1
TGTGCCAGCAGTGCTAAGGCAGGGTTCGACGAGCAGTACTTC
CASSAKAGFDEQYF
>.|TRBJ1-1|few|TRBV29-1
TGCAGCGTTGTTCCCCCTTTTGTTCCCACTGAAGCTTTCTTT
CSVVPPFVPTEAFF
>.|TRBJ2-7|many|TRBV6-1
TGTGCCAGCAGTGAAGCGGGGGGAGCCCCCTACGAGCAGTACTTC
CASSEAGGAPYEQYF
>.|TRBJ2-7|.|TRBV29-1
TGCAGCGTTCGGTTGGGGGCAGGAGACCTCCTACGTTTGTACTTC
CSVRLGAGDLLRLYF
>.|TRBJ1-2|few|TRBV6-2/TRBV6-3
TGTGCCAGCAGTTACCTGCCTGACAGACTATTCCTCTATGGCTACACCTTC
CASSYLPDRLFLYGYTF
>.|TRBJ2-7|many|TRBV7-9
TGTGCCAGCAGCTCGGACCGGAGCTCCTACGAGCAGTACTTC
CASSSDRSSYEQYF
>TRBD1|TRBJ2-2|once|TRBV15
TGTGCCACCAGCCGACACCCGGGACAGCCGAACACCGGGGAGCTGTTTTTT
CATSRHPGQPNTGELFF
>.|TRBJ1-1|many|TRBV7-2
TGTGCCAGCAGCCCGCCGGTTAAAAACACTGAAGCTTTCTTT
CASSPPVKNTEAFF